This entry lists 29 T cell receptor beta chains sequenced from one sample in a study of CD8 T cells in cerebrospinal fluid in Alzheimer's disease. TCRdb reprocessed the 10x single-cell sequencing reads and keeps a single row for each CDR3 protein, giving no DNA. This repertoire includes 650 to 800 distinct CDR3 sequences. The source material was cerebrospinal fluid. The origin of the receptors is a human donor with Parkinson's disease.

This clonotype is identified as large from frequency. The chain joins TRBV7-2 to TRBJ2-1; the D gene TCRdb calls, TRBD1, cannot be checked with no DNA. The germline V gene encodes CDR1 SGHTA and CDR2 FQGNSA. The CDR3 has 14 amino acids. This CDR3 is CASSPRQGNNEQFF.

This clonotype is labeled large based on frequency. V is TRBV6-6 and J is TRBJ2-4; as DNA is missing, the TRBD1 call by TCRdb cannot be tested. CDR1 is MNHNY, CDR2 SVGAGI, per germline (reference sequence). CDR3 length: 13 residues. This CDR3 reads CATEGGSKNIQYF.

This clonotype ranks as medium-sized in terms of frequency. The chain couples TRBV2 to TRBJ1-1; checking the TCRdb D call of TRBD1 is not possible without DNA. This CDR3 is built from 14 residues. Germline loops: CDR1 SNHLY, CDR2 FYNNEI. The CDR3 region is CASSVPGFNTEAFF.

Measured by frequency, this clonotype is medium-sized (0.01 to 0.1%). This rearrangement joins TRBV10-3 to TRBJ1-2; with no DNA, the TCRdb D assignment of TRBD1 cannot be verified. The CDR3 has 14 residues. Germline V gene data show CDR1 as ENHRY and CDR2 as SYGVKD. The CDR3 here is CAITNLTGAGGYTF.

This clonotype is hyperexpanded by frequency. The J gene is TRBJ2-7, the V gene TRBV2; TCRdb proposes TRBD2, but this gene call is untestable without DNA. Germline V gives CDR1 SNHLY, CDR2 FYNNEI. This CDR3 contains 13 residues. CDR3 in amino acids: CASTGGQNYEQYF.

This clonotype is large by frequency. The chain carries TRBV7-2 and TRBJ2-5; TCRdb gives TRBD1 as the D gene, but with no DNA this cannot be confirmed. This CDR3 is 14 amino acids long. The germline V gene encodes CDR1 SGHTA and CDR2 FQGNSA. The CDR3 region is CASSPQQGSETQYF.

This clonotype is called medium-sized based on its frequency. This chain connects TRBV28 to TRBJ1-5. The CDR3 sequence is 13 residues long. Germline V CDR1 and CDR2: MDHEN, SYDVKM. The CDR3 loop reads CASSLVGYQPQHF. Full variable domain (rest looked up from reference TRBV28 and TRBJ1-5): DVKVTQSSRYLVKRTGEKVFLECVQDMDHENMFWYRQDPGLGLRLIYFSYDVKMKEKGDIPEGYSVSREKKERFSLILESASTNQTSMYLCASSLVGYQPQHFGDGTRLSIL.

This clonotype counts as medium-sized by frequency. The V and J genes are TRBV20-1 and TRBJ1-2; TCRdb names TRBD1, which stays unverified in the absence of DNA. Germline CDR1 is DFQATT and CDR2 is SNEGSKA (reference sequence). This CDR3 is 13 amino acids long. This CDR3 reads CSAGTGLSYGYTF.

This clonotype is deemed medium-sized by its frequency. The chain joins TRBV11-3 to TRBJ2-5; lacking DNA, the TRBD2 call made by TCRdb goes unchecked. CDR3 length equals 15 residues. Germline V CDR1 and CDR2: SGHNT, YENEEA. The CDR3 sequence: CASSKTSGGEETQYF. Using reference TRBV11-3 and TRBJ2-5 for the parts outside the CDR3, the full variable domain is EAGVVQSPRYKIIEKKQPVAFWCNPISGHNTLYWYLQNLGQGPELLIRYENEEAVDDSQLPKDRFSAERLKGVDSTLKIQPAELGDSAVYLCASSKTSGGEETQYFGPGTRLLVL.

According to its frequency, this clonotype is large. The rearrangement joins TRBV4-3 to TRBJ2-3. The CDR3 is 14 residues long. Germline lookup yields CDR1 LGHNA and CDR2 YSLEER. The CDR3 loop is CASSPRPNPDTQYF.

This clonotype is medium-sized (0.01 to 0.1%) by frequency. The V and J genes are TRBV19 and TRBJ2-7. CDR1 is LNHDA, CDR2 SQIVND, per germline (reference sequence). The CDR3 runs to 15 residues. The CDR3 region is CASTDSGNRAYEQYF.

Judged by frequency, this clonotype is medium-sized. CDR3 loop: CASSVGSDNTEAFF. This sequence joins TRBV9 and TRBJ1-1. This CDR3 region has 14 residues. Germline CDR1 and CDR2: SGDLS and YYNGEE.

Considering frequency, this clonotype is medium-sized. This rearrangement joins TRBV18 to TRBJ2-6; TCRdb returns TRBD1, unconfirmable since there is no DNA. Germline CDR1 KGHSH, CDR2 LQKENI. The CDR3 has 17 residues. This chain's CDR3 is CASSPRQGAVGANVLTF.

This clonotype shows up as medium-sized (0.01 to 0.1%) by frequency. The chain recombines TRBV6-2 or TRBV6-3 with TRBJ1-1. The germline gives CDR1 MNHEY, CDR2 SVGEGT. The CDR3 covers 15 residues. The chain's CDR3 is CASSYSARRGTEAFF.

Frequency places this clonotype as large. The chain has TRBV5-1 and TRBJ2-7; TCRdb names TRBD2, which stays unverified in the absence of DNA. Germline V gives CDR1 SGHRS, CDR2 YFSETQ. The CDR3 consists of 15 residues. This chain's CDR3 is CASSLDGTSRYEQYF.

Frequency places this clonotype as hyperexpanded. The V call is TRBV7-6, the J call TRBJ1-1. Germline values: CDR1 SGHVS, CDR2 FNYEAQ. CDR3 length equals 13 residues. The CDR3: CASSSTASSEAFF.

By frequency, this clonotype is medium-sized. The chain couples TRBV7-9 to TRBJ1-6; without DNA, the TCRdb call of TRBD1 cannot be checked. The CDR3 loop spans 17 amino acids. Germline loops: CDR1 SEHNR, CDR2 FQNEAQ (reference sequence). CDR3 sequence: CASSWVRGEVENSPLHF. Together with reference TRBV7-9 and TRBJ1-6, the CDR3 gives the full variable domain: DTGVSQNPRHKITKRGQNVTFRCDPISEHNRLYWYRQTLGQGPEFLTYFQNEAQLEKSRLLSDRFSAERPKGSFSTLEIQRTEQGDSAMYLCASSWVRGEVENSPLHFGNGTRLTVT.

According to its frequency, this clonotype is medium-sized (0.01 to 0.1%). The chain recombines TRBV6-2 or TRBV6-3 with TRBJ2-3; the TCRdb call, TRBD1, lacks DNA for checking. CDR1 is MNHEY, CDR2 SVGEGT, per germline. The CDR3 is made up of 15 amino acids. The chain's CDR3 is CASSYSRGRADTQYF.

Considering frequency, this clonotype is medium-sized (0.01 to 0.1%). J is TRBJ2-7 and V is TRBV20-1; TCRdb designates TRBD1, a call that cannot be tested without DNA. CDR1 DFQATT and CDR2 SNEGSKA come from the germline V gene (reference sequence). CDR3 length equals 14 residues. The CDR3 spells CSALDGQGPYEQYF.

Frequency places this clonotype as large (0.1 to 1%). The chain links TRBV20-1 to TRBJ2-3. The CDR3 loop spans 16 amino acids. From germline, CDR1 is DFQATT and CDR2 SNEGSKA (reference sequence). The chain's CDR3 is CSATQIGLWGTDTQYF.

The genes are TRBV20-1 and TRBJ1-1. Germline V gene data show CDR1 as DFQATT and CDR2 as SNEGSKA (reference sequence). The CDR3 is 13 amino acids. The CDR3 spells CSYSFLGGTEAFF.

Considering frequency, this clonotype is medium-sized. The V call is TRBV11-2, the J call TRBJ2-1; TCRdb designates TRBD2, a call that cannot be tested without DNA. CDR1 and CDR2 from the germline V gene are SGHAT and FQNNGV. The CDR3 is made up of 17 amino acids. The CDR3 sequence is CASSSRLAGTPYNEQFF.

Frequency places this clonotype as large. The chain is built from TRBV6-5 and TRBJ1-2; absent DNA, TCRdb's TRBD1 call cannot be checked. The germline V gene has CDR1 MNHEY and CDR2 SVGAGI. The CDR3 covers 18 residues. CDR3 sequence: CASSWTGTGPRSNYGYTF.

This clonotype is classed as large (0.1 to 1%) by frequency. The rearrangement uses TRBV7-2 and TRBJ2-5; absent DNA, TCRdb's TRBD1 call cannot be checked. Germline CDR1 and CDR2: SGHTA and FQGNSA. This CDR3 region has 12 residues. CDR3 region: CASSYPGQGFHF.

This clonotype is labeled medium-sized (0.01 to 0.1%) based on frequency. The rearrangement uses TRBV24-1 and TRBJ2-2; TCRdb designates TRBD1, a call that cannot be tested without DNA. Germline lookup yields CDR1 KGHDR and CDR2 SFDVKD. There are 15 residues in the CDR3. This CDR3 is CATSAGGSNTGELFF.

Judged by frequency, this clonotype is large. The chain carries TRBV10-3 and TRBJ1-5. Germline assignment: CDR1 ENHRY and CDR2 SYGVKD. The CDR3 covers 15 residues. This chain's CDR3 is CASNSVGRSNQPQHF.

The J gene is TRBJ1-1, the V gene TRBV19; the D gene TCRdb calls, TRBD1, cannot be checked with no DNA. The CDR3 is 13 amino acids. Germline CDR1 reads LNHDA; CDR2 reads SQIVND (reference sequence). The CDR3 loop reads CASTPGQFTEAFF.

Considering frequency, this clonotype is medium-sized. This sequence joins TRBV12-3 or TRBV12-4 and TRBJ1-1. This CDR3 is 13 amino acids long. CDR3 region: CASSPAGDTEAFF.

Judged by frequency, this clonotype is medium-sized. The chain joins TRBV7-3 to TRBJ2-2; TCRdb's assignment of TRBD2 cannot be checked, as there is no DNA. Per the germline V gene, CDR1 is SGHTA and CDR2 is FQGTGA. CDR3 length: 16 amino acids. This chain's CDR3 is CASSLQRGLNTGELFF.